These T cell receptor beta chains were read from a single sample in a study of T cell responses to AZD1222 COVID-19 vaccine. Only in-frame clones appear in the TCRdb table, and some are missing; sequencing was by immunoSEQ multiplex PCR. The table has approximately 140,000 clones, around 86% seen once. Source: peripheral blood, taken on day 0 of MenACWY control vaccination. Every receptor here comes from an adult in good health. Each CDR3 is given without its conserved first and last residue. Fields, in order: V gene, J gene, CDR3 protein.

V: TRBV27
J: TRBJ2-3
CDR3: ASSQDRGGLDTQY

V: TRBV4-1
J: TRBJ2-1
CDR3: ASSRLRPSGGAAIYNEQF

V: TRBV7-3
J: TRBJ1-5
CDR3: ASSLRPTDSNQPQH

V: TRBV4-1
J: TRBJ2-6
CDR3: ASSQVLSSGANVLT

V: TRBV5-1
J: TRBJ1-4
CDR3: ASSFTGLGEKLF

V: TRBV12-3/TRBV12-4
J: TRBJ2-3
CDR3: ASSSGSDTQY

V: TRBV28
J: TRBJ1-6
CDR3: ASSVYRTGMNSPLH

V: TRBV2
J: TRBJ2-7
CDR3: ASSEGTSYEQY

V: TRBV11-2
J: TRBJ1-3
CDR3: ASSSQGAGNTIY

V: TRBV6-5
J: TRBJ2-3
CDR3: ASSGTHSTGTQY

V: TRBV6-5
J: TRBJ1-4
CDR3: ASSKWDGNEKLF

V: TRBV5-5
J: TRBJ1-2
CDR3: ASRLTESYGYT

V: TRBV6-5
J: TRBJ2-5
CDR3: ASSYSSAQETQY

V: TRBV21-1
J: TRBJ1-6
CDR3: ASSAGTGEGSPLH

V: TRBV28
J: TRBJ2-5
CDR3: ASSSLAARRKGETQY

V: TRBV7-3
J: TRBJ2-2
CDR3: ASSPRLAGGPDTGELF

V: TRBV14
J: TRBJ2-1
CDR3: ASSQEQGSSYNEQF

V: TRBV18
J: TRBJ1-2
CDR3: ASSPKGAGNYGYT

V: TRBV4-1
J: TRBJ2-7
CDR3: ASSLAKASSYEQY

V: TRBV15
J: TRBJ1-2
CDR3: ATSREKFVGYT

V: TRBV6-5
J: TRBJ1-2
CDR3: ASRRDSYYGYT

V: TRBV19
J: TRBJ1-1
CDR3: ASTPDPAGTEAF

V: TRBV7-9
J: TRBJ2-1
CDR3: ASSGSLGGEQF

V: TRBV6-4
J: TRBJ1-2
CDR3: ASRNSRGGYT

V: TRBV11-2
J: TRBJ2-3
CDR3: ASSSGSLSTDTQY

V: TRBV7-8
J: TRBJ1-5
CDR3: ASSLRLGRTQPQH

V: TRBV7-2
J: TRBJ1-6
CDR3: ASSLAAQNSPLH

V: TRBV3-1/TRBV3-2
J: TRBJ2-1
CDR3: ASSHPSRGGANEQF

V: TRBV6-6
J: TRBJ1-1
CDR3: ASSYAGGGTEAF

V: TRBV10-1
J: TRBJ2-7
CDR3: ASSRDRGLREQY

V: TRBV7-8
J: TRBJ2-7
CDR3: ASSRQGAYEQY

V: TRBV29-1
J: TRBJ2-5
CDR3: SIYGNQETQY

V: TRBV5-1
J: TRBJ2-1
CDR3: ASSLNAGTNEQF

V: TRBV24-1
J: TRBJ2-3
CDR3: ATSDSLQGFTDTQY

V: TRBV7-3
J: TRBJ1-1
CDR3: ASSLQEFGEAF

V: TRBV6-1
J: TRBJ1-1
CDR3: ASSEARGNRNTEAF

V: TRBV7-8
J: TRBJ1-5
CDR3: ASSRDRDNQPQH

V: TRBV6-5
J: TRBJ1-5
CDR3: ASSIGTGNQPQH

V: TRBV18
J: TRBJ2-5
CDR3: ASSSQAGRQETQY

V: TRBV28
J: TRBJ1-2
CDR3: ASSYRDREGGYT

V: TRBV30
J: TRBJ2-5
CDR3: ALGRREGYETQY

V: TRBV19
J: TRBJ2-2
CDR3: ASSIGTGNTGELF

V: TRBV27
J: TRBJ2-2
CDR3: ASSLDRATGELF

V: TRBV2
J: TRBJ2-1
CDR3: ASSEAGGATSYNEQF

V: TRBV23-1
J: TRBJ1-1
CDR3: ASSTGVLAEAF

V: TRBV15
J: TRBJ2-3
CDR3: ATSRDPYGEADTQY

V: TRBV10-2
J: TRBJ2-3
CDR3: ASLEGLAGESDTQY

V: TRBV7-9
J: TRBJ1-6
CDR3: ASSLDSGGTSPLH

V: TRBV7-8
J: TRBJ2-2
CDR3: ASSYKSGELF

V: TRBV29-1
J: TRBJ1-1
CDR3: SVLDTPGTEAF

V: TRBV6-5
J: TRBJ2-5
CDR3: ASSYSPVQETQY

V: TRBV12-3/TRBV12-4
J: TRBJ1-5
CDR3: ASSFNRQPQH

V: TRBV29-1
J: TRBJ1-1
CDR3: SARQGVVNTEAF

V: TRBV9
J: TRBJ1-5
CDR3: ASSSPGHNQPQH

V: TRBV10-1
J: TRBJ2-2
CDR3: ASSEGPGGRTGELF